Detailed here is one TCR beta chain. What it binds is unknown. Clones were sequenced by immunoSEQ multiplex PCR, and TCRdb holds only the in-frame ones, with some missing. The profile shows 250,000 to 400,000 clones, approximately 91% of them singletons. This sample is part of a study of cytomegalovirus exposure and HLA in healthy donors. Study-level points and caveats: Per published reports, the classifier diagnosed cytomegalovirus status with high specificity and sensitivity. First-cohort TCR clusters were later found to tend to co-occur in the approximately 120 validation repertoires.

The CDR3 spans 17 residues. Germline CDR1 reads SEHNR; CDR2 reads FQNEAQ (reference sequence). Deletions cut 3 bases from V and 8 bases from J, with 22 bases between. The sequenced sample was PBMCs. The rearrangement joins TRBV7-9 to TRBJ1-4; possibly TRBD1 for D (5 bases). This clonotype was obtained from a man under 40 in good health and CMV-seronegative. In nucleotides, the CDR3 is TGTGCCAGCAGCTTCTCACGGGACTCCAAATCGGGGGAAAAACTGTTTTTT. It codes for CASSFSRDSKSGEKLFF.